This T cell receptor beta chain was found in a study of CD8 T cells in ankylosing spondylitis. Study-level points and caveats: Ankylosing spondylitis blood appeared to be characterized by a TCR beta motif of 8 or 9 highly homologous variants. Matched ankylosing spondylitis synovial fluid reportedly contained a significantly enriched population of disease-linked clones.

About this clonotype itself: What it recognizes is unknown.

Quantitative 5'-RACE with molecular barcodes produced the TCR beta libraries. TCRdb reprocessed the 5' RACE reads with MiXCR, giving one entry per CDR3 protein. The sample lists about 840,000 distinct CDR3 sequences, 12% seen once, with approximately 0.51% in the top ten. This CDR3 has 15 amino acids. Trimming took off 1 base at V and 3 bases at J, with 10 bases between the two ends. The sample taken for sequencing was blood, either unsorted or a sorted T cell fraction (not recorded which). The receptor was derived from a male donor with ankylosing spondylitis. The chain carries TRBV12-3 or TRBV12-4 and TRBJ2-4, with a possible D match to TRBD2 (6 bases). The CDR3 sequence is CASSLGGGDKNIQYF. Written as DNA, the CDR3 is TGTGCCAGCAGTTTAGGTGGAGGGGACAAAAACATTCAGTACTTC.